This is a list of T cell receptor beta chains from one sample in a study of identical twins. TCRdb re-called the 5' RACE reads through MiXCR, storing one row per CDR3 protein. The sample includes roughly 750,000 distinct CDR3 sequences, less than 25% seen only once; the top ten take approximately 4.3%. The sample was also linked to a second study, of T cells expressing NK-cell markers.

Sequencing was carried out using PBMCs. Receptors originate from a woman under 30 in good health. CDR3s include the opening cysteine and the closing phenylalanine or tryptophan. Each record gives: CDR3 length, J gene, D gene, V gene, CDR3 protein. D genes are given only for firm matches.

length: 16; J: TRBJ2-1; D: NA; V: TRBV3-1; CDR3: CASSQRRSSSYNEQFF
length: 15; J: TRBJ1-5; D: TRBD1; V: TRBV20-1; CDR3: CSARRPGQVGQPQHF
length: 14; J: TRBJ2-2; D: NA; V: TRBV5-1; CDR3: CASGIAMNTGELFF
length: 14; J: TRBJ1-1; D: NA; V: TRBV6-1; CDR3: CASSGVTSNTEAFF
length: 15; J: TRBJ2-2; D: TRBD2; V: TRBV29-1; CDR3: CSVEDPRGGTGELFF
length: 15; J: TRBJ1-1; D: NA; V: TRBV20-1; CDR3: CSAIRALDGSLEAFF
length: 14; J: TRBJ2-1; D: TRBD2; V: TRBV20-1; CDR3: CSFKPSGGYNEQFF
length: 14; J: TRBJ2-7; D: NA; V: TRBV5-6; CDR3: CASSLRADSYEQYF
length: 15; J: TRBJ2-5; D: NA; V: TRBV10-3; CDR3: CAISESADERETQYF
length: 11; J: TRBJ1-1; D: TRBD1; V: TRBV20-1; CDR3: CSAQTGVEAFF
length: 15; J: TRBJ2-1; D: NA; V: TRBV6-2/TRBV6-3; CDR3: CASSYGPSTYNEQFF
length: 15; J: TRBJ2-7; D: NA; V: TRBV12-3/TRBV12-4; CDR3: CASSFSGTEPYEQYF
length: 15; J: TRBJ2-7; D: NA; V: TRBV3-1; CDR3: CASSQDLLAAGEQYF
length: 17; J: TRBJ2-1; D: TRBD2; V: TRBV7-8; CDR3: CASSSSPSGSSYNEQFF
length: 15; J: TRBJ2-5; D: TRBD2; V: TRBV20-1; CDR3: CSPRERLASQETQYF
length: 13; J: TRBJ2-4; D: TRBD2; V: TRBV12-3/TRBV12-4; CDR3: CASSLRQAGGQYF
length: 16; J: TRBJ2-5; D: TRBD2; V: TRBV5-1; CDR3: CASSRGTSGHQETQYF
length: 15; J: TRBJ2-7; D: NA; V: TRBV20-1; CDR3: CSARAGTGMTYEQYF
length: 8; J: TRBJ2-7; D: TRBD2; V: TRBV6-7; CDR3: CAISGGRF
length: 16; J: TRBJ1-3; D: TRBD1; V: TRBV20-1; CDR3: CSALRPDRGGGNTIYF
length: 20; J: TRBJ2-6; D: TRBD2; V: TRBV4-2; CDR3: CASSQEMVLAGFSGANVLTF
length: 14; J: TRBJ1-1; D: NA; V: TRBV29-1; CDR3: CSSDLQGVNTEAFF
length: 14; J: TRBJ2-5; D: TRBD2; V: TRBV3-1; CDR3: CASSQMGGKETQYF
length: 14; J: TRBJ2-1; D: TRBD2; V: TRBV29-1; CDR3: CSVTAGLAWSEQFF
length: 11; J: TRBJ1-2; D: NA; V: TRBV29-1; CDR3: CSAQSGGGYTF
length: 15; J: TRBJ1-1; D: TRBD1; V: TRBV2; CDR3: CASLWAGQENGEAFF
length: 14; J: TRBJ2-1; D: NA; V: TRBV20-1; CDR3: CSAGKTGSYNEQFF
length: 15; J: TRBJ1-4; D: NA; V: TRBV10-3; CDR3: CAISAGRVLGEKLFF
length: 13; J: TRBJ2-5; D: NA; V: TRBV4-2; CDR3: CASSQDPGKTQYF
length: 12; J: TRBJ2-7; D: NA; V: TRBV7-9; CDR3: CASSSEQYEQYF
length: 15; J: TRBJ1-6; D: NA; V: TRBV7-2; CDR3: CASSARTGSDSPLHF
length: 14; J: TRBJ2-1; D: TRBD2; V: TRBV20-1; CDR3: CSASLLGLLNEQFF
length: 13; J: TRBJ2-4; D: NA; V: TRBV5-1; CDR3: CASSPGQQNIQYF
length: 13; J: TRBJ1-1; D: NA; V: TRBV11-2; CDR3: CASSLQVNTEAFF
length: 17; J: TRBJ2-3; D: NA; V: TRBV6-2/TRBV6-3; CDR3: CASTKWGTPTGADTQYF
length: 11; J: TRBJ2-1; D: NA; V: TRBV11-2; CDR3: CASSLDSEQFF
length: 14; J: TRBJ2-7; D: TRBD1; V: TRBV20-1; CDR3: CSASPQGAAYEQYF
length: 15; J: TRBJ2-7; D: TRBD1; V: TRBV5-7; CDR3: CASSLDREGSYEQYF
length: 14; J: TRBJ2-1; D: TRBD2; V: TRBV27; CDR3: CASTHGLAGNEQFF
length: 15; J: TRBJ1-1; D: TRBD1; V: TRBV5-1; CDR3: CASSREGASNTEAFF
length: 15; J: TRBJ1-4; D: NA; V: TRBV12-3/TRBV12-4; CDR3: CASSVQQPTNEKLFF
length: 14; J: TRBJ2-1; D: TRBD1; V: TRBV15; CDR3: CATRKGATYNEQFF
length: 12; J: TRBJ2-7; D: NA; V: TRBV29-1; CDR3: CSVERQDDEQYF
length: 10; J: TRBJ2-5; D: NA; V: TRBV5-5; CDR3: CASAQETQYF
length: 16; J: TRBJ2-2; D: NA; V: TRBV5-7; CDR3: CASSSGPTLNTGELFF
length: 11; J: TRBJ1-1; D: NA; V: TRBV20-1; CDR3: CSANINTEAFF
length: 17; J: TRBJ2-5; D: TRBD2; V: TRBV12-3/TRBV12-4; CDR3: CASSLLWEGGGYETQYF
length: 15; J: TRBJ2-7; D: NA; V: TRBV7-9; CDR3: CASAQGAIGGYEQYF
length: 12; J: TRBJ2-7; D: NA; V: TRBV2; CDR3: CASSANSYEQYF
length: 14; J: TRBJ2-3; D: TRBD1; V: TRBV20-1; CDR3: CSAKRGPVTDTQYF
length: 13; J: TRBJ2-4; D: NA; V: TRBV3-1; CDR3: CASSHSQGNIQYF
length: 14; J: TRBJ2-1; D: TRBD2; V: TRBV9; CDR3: CASSVARGLAEQFF
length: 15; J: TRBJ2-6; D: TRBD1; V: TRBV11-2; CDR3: CASSIQGAGANVLTF
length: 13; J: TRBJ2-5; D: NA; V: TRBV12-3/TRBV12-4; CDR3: CASSLFEGETQYF